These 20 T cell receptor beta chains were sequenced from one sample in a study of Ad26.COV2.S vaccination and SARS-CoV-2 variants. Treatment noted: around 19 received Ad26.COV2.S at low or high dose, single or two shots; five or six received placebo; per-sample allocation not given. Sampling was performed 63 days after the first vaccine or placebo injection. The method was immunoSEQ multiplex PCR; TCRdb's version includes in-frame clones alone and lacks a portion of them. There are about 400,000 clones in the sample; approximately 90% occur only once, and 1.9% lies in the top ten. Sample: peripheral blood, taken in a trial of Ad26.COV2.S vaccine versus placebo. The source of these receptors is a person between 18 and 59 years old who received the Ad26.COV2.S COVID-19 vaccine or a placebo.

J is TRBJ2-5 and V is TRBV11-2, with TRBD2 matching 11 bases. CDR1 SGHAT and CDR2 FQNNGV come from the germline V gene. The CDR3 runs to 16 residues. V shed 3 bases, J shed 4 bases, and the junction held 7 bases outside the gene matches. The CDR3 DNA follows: TGTGCCAGCAGCTTTACTAGCGGGAGACTTGGAGAGACCCAGTACTTC. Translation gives CASSFTSGRLGETQYF.

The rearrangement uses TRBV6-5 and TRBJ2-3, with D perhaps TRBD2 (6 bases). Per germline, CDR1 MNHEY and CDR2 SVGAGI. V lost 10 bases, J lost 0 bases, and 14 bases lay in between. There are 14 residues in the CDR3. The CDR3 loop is CATRPGLSTDTQYF. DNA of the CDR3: TGTGCCACCAGACCGGGACTCAGCACAGATACGCAGTATTTT.

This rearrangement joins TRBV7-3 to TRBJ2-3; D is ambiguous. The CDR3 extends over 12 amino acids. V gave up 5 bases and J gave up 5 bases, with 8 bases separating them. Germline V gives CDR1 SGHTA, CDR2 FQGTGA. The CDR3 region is CASSLNKDTQYF. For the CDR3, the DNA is TGTGCCAGCAGCCTTAACAAAGATACGCAGTATTTT.

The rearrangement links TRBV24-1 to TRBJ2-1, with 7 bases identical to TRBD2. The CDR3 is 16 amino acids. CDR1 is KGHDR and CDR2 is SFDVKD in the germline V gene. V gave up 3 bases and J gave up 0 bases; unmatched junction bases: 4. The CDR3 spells CATSDRGESSYNEQFF. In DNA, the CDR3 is TGTGCCACCAGTGATCGGGGGGAGAGCTCCTACAATGAGCAGTTCTTC.

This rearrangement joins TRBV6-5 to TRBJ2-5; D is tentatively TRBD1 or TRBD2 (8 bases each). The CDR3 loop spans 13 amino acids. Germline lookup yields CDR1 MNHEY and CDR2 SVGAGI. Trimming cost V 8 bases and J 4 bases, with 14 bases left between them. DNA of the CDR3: TGTGCCAGCCTTAGCGGGACAGGAGAGACCCAGTACTTC. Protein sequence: CASLSGTGETQYF.

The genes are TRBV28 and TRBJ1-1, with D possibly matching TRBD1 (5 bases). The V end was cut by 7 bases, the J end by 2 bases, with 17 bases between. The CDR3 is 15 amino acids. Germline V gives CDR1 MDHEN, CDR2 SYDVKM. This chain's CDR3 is CASTTMGLPNTEAFF. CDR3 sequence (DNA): TGTGCCAGCACCACAATGGGGCTGCCAAACACTGAAGCTTTCTTT.

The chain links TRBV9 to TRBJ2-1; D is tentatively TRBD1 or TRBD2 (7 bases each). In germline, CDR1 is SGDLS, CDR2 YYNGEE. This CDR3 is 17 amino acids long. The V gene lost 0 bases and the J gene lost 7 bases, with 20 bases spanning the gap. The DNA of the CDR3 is TGTGCCAGCAGCGTAGAGGGGGGGACAGCTTGGAAGAATGAGCAGTTCTTC. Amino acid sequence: CASSVEGGTAWKNEQFF.

CDR3 DNA sequence: TGTGCCACAACAGGGGACTTCCCCTACGAGCAGTACTTC. It yields the protein CATTGDFPYEQYF. V usage is TRBV6-5 and J usage is TRBJ2-7, with TRBD1 as a possible D gene (7 bases). V lost 10 bases to trimming and J lost 2 bases, with 15 bases between them. This CDR3 is built from 13 residues. Germline V gives CDR1 MNHEY, CDR2 SVGAGI.

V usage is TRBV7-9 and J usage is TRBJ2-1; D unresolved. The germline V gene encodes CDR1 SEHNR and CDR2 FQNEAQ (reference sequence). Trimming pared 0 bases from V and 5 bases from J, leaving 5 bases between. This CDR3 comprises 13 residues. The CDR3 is CASSLASNNEQFF. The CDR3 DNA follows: TGTGCCAGCAGCTTAGCGTCGAACAATGAGCAGTTCTTC.

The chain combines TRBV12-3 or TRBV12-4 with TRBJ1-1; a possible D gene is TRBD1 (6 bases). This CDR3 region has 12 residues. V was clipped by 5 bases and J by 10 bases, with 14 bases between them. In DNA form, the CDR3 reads TGTGCCAGCAGTAACAGGGTTTTTGGAGCTTTCTTT. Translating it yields CASSNRVFGAFF.

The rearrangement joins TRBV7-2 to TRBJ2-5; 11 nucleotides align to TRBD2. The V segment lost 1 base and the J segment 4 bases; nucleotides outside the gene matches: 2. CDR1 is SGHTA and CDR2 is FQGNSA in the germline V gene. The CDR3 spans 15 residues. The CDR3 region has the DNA TGTGCCAGCAGCTTAGTTGGACTAGCGGGAGAGACCCAGTACTTC. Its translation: CASSLVGLAGETQYF.

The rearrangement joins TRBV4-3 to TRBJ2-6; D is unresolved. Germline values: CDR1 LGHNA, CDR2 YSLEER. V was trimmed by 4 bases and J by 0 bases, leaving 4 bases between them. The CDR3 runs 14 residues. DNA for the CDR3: TGCGCCAGCAGCCCAGACTCTGGGGCCAACGTCCTGACTTTC. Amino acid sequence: CASSPDSGANVLTF.

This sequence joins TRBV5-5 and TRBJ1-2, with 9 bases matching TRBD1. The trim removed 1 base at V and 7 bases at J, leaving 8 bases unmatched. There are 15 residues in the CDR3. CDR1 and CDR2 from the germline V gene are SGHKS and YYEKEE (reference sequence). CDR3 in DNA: TGTGCCAGCAGCTTGTCGCGGGACAGGGTCTTTGGCTACACCTTC. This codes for CASSLSRDRVFGYTF. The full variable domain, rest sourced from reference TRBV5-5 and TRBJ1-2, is DAGVTQSPTHLIKTRGQQVTLRCSPISGHKSVSWYQQVLGQGPQFIFQYYEKEERGRGNFPDRFSARQFPNYSSELNVNALLLGDSALYLCASSLSRDRVFGYTFGSGTRLTVV.

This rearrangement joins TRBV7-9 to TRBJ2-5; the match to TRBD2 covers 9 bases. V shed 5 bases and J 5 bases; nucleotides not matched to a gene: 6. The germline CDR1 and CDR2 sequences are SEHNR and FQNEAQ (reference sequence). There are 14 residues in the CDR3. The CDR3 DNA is TGTGCCAGCAGCGGGGGACTAGCCGGGGAGACCCAGTACTTC. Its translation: CASSGGLAGETQYF.

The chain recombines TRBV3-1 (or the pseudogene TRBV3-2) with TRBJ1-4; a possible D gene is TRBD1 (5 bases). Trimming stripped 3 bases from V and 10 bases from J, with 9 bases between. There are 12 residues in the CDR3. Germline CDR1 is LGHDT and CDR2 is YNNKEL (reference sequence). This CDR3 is CASSQHQGKLFF. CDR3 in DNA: TGTGCCAGCAGCCAGCACCAGGGAAAACTGTTTTTT.

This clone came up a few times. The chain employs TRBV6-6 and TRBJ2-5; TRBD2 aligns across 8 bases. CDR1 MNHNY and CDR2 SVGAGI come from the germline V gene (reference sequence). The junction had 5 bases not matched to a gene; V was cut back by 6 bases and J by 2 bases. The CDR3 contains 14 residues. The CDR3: CASRGGGWQETQYF. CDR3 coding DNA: TGTGCCAGCAGAGGCGGGGGGTGGCAAGAGACCCAGTACTTC.

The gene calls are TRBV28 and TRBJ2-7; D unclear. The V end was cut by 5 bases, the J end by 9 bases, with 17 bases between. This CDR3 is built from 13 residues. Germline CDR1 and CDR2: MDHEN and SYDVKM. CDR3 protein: CASSPRPSWGQYF. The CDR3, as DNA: TGTGCCAGCAGTCCCCGGCCCTCCTGGGGGCAGTACTTC.

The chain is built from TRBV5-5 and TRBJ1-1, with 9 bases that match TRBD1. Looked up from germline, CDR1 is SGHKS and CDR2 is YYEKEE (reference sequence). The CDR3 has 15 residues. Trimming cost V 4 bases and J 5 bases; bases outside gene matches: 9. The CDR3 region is CASSVSGTGKTEAFF. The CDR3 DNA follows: TGTGCCAGCAGCGTGTCCGGGACAGGGAAAACTGAAGCTTTCTTT.

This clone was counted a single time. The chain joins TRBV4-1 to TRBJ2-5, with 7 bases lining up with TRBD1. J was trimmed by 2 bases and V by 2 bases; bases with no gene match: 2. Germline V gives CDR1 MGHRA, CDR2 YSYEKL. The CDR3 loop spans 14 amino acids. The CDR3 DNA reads TGCGCCAGCAGCCAATCGGGACAGCAAGAGACCCAGTACTTC. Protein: CASSQSGQQETQYF.

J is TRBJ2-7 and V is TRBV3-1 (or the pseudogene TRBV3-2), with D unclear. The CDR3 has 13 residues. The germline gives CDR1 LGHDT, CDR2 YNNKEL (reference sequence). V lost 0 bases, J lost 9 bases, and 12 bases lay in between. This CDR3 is CASSQDVRTLQYF. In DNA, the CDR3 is TGTGCCAGCAGCCAAGACGTTAGGACGCTGCAGTACTTC.